Reported below is one TCR beta chain. This clonotype came up once. It has no known antigen specificity. The sample holds no much larger clone one base away, and base qualities are not on file. A lone read is weak support. The listed sequencing device is Illumina HiSeq 1500. TCRdb handled the public reads itself, with Q25 trimming in fastp and clone calling in MiXCR, and kept productive beta chains. CDR3 protein sequences are deduplicated, and each keeps its most common genes and DNA. Recorded for this sample are about 450,000 distinct CDR3 sequences; 30% to 40% of them occurred a single time. The ten largest clones take up approximately 13% of the sample. Trimming removed 3 bases from V and 5 bases from J, leaving 11 bases between the germline ends. Including cysteine and phenylalanine, the CDR3 has 14 amino acids. CDR3 DNA only is kept here, 42 bases in frame from base 1. CDR1 and CDR2 (MNHEY, SMNVEV) derive from the germline V gene (reference sequence).

The data derive from a study of T cell repertoires in cytomegalovirus infection (dated by TCRdb to about 2019). Context from the whole study: Donor HLA type was relevant to the analysis, because carriage of CMV infection together with the matching HLA type was indicated by public TCR beta signatures.

Study-level results and caveats: The ex vivo response was dominated by HLA-C-restricted CMV-specific TCR beta clonotypes, which also provided the single most frequent clonotype in two of eight donors. Cumulative frequency of public TCR beta family members discriminated carriers of CMV infection plus the relevant HLA type in this cohort and an independent 352-donor cohort.

This TCR was recovered from a human donor in good health (CMV status not recorded). Some clones in this sample may be carry-over from other donors' samples. The chain is made from TRBV27 and TRBJ2-1; the D gene is perhaps TRBD1, on 6 matching bases. Input material: PBMCs. This receptor carries the CDR3 CASSLRTVNNEQFF. Read as DNA, the sequence is TGTGCCAGCAGTTTGCGGACAGTTAACAATGAGCAGTTCTTC.